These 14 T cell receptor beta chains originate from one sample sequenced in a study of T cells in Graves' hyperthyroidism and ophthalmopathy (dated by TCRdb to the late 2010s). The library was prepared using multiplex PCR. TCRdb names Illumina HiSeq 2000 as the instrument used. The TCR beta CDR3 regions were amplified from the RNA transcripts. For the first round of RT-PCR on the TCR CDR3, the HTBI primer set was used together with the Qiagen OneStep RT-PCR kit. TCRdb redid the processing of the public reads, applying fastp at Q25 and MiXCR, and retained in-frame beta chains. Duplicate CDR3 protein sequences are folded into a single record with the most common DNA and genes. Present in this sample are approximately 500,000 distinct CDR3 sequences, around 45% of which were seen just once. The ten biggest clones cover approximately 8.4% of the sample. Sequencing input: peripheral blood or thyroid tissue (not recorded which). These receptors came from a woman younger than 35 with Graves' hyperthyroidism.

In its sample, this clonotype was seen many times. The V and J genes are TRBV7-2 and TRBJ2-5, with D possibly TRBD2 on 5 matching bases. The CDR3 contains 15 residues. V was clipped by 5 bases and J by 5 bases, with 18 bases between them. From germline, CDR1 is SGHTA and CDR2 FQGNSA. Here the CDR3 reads CASSHALPRGETQYF. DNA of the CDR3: TGTGCCAGCAGCCATGCCCTCCCAAGAGGGGAGACCCAGTACTTC.

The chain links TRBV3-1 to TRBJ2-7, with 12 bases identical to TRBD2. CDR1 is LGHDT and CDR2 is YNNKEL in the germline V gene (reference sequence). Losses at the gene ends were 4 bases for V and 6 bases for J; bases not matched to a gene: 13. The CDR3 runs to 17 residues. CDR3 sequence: CASSRLPPTSGSGEQYF. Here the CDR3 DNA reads TGTGCCAGCAGCCGCCTCCCACCGACTAGCGGGAGTGGCGAGCAGTACTTC.

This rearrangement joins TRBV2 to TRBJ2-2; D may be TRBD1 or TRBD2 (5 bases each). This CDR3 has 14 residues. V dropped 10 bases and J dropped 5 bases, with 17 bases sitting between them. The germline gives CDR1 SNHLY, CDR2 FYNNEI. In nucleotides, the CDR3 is TGTGCCACTGAGATCCCTTGGGGGACCGGGGAGCTGTTTTTT. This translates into CATEIPWGTGELFF. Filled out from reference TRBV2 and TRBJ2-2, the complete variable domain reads EPEVTQTPSHQVTQMGQEVILRCVPISNHLYFYWYRQILGQKVEFLVSFYNNEISEKSEIFDDQFSVERPDGSNFTLKIRSTKLEDSAMYFCATEIPWGTGELFFGEGSRLTVL.

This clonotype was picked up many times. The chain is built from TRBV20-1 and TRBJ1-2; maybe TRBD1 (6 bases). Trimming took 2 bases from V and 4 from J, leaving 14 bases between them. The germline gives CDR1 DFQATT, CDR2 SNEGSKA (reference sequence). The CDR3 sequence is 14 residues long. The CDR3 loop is CSARPLGGGYGYTF. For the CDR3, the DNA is TGCAGTGCTAGACCCTTAGGGGGGGGCTATGGCTACACCTTC.

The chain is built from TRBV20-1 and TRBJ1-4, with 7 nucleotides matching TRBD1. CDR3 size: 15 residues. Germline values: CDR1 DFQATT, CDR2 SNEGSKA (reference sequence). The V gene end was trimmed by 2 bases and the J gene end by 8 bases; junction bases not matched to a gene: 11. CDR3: CSARQGGGVEEKLFF. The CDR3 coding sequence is TGCAGTGCTAGACAGGGGGGTGGCGTTGAAGAAAAACTGTTTTTT.

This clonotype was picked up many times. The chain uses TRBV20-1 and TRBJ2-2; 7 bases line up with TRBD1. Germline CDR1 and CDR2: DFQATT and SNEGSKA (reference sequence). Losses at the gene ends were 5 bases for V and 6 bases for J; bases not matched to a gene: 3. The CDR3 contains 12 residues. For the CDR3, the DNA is TGCAGTGCTGACACAGGGGCCGGGGAGCTGTTTTTT. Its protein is CSADTGAGELFF.

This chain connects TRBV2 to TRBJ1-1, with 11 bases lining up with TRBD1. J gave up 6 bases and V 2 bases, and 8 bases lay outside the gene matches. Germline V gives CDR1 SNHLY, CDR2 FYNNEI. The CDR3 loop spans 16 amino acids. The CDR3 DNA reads TGTGCCAGCAGTGAAACGGGGACAGGGGGGGAGGCTGAAGCTTTCTTT. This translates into CASSETGTGGEAEAFF.

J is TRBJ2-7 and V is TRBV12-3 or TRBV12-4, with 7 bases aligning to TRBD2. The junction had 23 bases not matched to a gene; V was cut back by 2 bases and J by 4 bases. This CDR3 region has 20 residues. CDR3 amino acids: CASSLLRGEVTELTSYEQYF. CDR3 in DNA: TGTGCCAGCAGTTTATTACGGGGGGAAGTTACAGAGCTAACTTCATACGAGCAGTACTTC.

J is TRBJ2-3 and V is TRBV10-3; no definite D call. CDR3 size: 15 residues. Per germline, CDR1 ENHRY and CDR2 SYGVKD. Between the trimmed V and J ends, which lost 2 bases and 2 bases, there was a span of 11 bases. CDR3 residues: CAISEAGRYTDTQYF. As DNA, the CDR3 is TGTGCCATCAGTGAGGCCGGCAGGTACACAGATACGCAGTATTTT.

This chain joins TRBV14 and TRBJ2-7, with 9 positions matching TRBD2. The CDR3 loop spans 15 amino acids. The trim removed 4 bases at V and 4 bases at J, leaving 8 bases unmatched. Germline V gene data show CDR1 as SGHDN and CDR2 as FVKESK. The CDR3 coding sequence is TGTGCCAGCAGCCGGGTAATAGCGGGAGAATACGAGCAGTACTTC. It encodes CASSRVIAGEYEQYF.

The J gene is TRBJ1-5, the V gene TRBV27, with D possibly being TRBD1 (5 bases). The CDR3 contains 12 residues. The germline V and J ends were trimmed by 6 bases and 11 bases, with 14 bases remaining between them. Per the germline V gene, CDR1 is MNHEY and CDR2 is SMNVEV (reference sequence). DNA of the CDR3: TGTGCCAGCAGCCCCATGGGGGGGGCCCAGCATTTT. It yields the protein CASSPMGGAQHF.

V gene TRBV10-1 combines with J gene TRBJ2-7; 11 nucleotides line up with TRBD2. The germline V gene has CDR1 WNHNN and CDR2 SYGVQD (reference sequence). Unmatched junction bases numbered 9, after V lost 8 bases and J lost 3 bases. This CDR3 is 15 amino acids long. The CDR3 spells CASFTSGRAVYEQYF. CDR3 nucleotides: TGCGCCAGCTTCACTAGCGGGAGAGCGGTCTACGAGCAGTACTTC.

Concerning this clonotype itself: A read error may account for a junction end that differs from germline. The CDR3 sequence is CSGRTPGDYGYTF. CDR3 nucleotide sequence: TGCAGTGGACGGACCCCCGGGGACTACGGCTACACCTTC. The chain recombines TRBV20-1 with TRBJ1-2; tentatively, D is TRBD1 (5 bases). Looked up from germline, CDR1 is DFQATT and CDR2 is SNEGSKA (reference sequence). The CDR3 is 13 amino acids.

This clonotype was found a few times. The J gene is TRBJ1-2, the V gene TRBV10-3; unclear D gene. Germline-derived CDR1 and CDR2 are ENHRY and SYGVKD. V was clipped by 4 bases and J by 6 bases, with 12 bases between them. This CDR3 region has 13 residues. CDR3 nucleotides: TGTGCCATCAGTGGATCGTTGTTGGATGGCTACACCTTC. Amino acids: CAISGSLLDGYTF.